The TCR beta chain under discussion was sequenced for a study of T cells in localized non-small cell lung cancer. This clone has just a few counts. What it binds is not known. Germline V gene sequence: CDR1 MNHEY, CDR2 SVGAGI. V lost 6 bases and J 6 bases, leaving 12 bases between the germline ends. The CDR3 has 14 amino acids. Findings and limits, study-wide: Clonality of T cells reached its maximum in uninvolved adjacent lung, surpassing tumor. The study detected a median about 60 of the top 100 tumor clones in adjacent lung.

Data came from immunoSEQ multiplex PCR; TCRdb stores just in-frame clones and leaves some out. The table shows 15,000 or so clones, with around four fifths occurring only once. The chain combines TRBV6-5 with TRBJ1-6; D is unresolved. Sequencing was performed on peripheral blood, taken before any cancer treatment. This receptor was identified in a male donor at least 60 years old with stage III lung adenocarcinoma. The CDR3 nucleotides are TGTGCCAGCAGCGCTACATTGGTTAATTCACCCCTCCACTTT. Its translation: CASSATLVNSPLHF.